Given below is one TCR beta chain in context. This sample was taken from a study of blood T cell repertoires in COVID-19. Study in general: Donors in the United States, Italy and Spain gave samples during acute or convalescent COVID-19. PBMCs, B-cell-depleted T cells, or T cells provided the cDNA or gDNA that made up the material.

Authors' data handling: Estimated nucleated cell counts came from reference gene primer amplification. Profiled with immunoSEQ multiplex PCR; TCRdb holds only in-frame clones, not every one. That table is the source of V, J and clone size, and D and trimming were worked out from the DNA. Here the sample spans over 130,000 clones, approximately 78% being singletons. V shed 5 bases, J shed 1 base, and the junction held 9 bases outside the gene matches. Germline CDR1 reads MNHEY; CDR2 reads SMNVEV (reference sequence). The CDR3 consists of 16 residues. Material: peripheral blood. This sequence originates from an elderly woman with acute or convalescent COVID-19. This rearrangement joins TRBV27 to TRBJ1-1; 8 nucleotides agree with TRBD1. CDR3: CASSPIWGTGNTEAFF. DNA for the CDR3: TGTGCCAGCAGTCCGATATGGGGGACAGGGAACACTGAAGCTTTCTTT.